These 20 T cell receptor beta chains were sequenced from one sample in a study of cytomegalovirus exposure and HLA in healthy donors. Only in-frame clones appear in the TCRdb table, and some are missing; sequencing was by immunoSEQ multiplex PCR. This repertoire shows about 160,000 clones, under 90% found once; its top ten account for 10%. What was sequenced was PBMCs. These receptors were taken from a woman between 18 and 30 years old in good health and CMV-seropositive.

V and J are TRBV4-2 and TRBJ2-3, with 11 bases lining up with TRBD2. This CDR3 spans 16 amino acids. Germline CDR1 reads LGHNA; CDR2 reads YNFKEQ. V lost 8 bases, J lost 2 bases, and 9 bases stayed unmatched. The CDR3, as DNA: TGTGCCAGCGGGGGGACTAGCGGACACCACACAGATACGCAGTATTTT. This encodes CASGGTSGHHTDTQYF.

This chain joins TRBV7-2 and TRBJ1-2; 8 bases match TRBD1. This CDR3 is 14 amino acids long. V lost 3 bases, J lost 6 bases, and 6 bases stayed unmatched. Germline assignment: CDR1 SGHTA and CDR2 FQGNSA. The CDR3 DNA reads TGTGCCAGCAGCTTGAACAGGGGGTTCGATGGCTACACCTTC. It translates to CASSLNRGFDGYTF. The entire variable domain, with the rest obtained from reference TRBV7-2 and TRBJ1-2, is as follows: GAGVSQSPSNKVTEKGKDVELRCDPISGHTALYWYRQSLGQGLEFLIYFQGNSAPDKSGLPSDRFSAERTGGSVSTLTIQRTQQEDSAVYLCASSLNRGFDGYTFGSGTRLTVV.

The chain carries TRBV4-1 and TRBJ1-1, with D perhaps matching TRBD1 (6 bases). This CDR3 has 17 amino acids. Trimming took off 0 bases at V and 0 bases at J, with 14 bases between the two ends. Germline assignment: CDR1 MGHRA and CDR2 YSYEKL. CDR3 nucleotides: TGCGCCAGCAGCCAAGATCCTCAAACAGGGCTGAACACTGAAGCTTTCTTT. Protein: CASSQDPQTGLNTEAFF.

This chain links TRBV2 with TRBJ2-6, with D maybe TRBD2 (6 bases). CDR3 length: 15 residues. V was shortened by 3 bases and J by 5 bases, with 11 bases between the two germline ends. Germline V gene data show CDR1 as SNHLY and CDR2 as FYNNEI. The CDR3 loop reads CASSDMGGWANVLTF. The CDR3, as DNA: TGTGCCAGCAGTGATATGGGGGGATGGGCCAACGTCCTGACTTTC.

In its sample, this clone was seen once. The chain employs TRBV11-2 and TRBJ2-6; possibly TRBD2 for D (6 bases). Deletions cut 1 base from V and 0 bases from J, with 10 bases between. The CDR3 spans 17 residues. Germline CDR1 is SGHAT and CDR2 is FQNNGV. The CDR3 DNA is TGTGCCAGCAGCTTAGTTCTCGGGAGCTCTGGGGCCAACGTCCTGACTTTC. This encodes CASSLVLGSSGANVLTF.

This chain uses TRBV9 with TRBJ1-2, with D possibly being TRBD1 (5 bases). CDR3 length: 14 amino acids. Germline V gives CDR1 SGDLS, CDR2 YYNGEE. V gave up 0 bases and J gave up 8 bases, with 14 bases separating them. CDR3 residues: CASSVGWQGSGYTF. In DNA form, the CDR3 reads TGTGCCAGCAGCGTAGGTTGGCAGGGATCCGGCTACACCTTC.

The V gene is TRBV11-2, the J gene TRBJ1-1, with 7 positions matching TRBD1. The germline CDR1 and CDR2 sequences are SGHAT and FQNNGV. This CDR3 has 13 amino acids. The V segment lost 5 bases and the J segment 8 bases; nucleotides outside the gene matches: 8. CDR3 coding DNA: TGTGCCAGCAGCATACGACGACAGGGCGAAGCTTTCTTT. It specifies CASSIRRQGEAFF.

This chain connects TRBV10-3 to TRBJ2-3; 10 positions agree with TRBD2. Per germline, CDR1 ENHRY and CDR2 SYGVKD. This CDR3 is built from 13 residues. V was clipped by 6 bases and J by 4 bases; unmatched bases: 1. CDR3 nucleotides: TGTGCCATCAGCCTAGCGGGAGCAGATACGCAGTATTTT. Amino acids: CAISLAGADTQYF.

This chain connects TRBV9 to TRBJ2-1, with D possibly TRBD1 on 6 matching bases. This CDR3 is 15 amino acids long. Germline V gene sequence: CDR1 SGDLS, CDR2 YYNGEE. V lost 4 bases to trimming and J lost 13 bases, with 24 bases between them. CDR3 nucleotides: TGTGCCAGCAGCCCGAGGGACATCCCCCGCAACCCTCAGTTCTTC. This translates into CASSPRDIPRNPQFF.

The CDR3 region is CASSVGGTTYSNQPQHF. In DNA, the CDR3 is TGCGCCAGCAGCGTGGGGGGGACAACGTATAGCAATCAGCCCCAGCATTTT. The chain uses TRBV5-1 and TRBJ1-5, with D maybe TRBD1 (6 bases). The CDR3 sequence is 17 residues long. Germline assignment: CDR1 SGHRS and CDR2 YFSETQ. Trimming pared 4 bases from V and 0 bases from J, leaving 17 bases between.

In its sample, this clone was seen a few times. CDR3 region: CASSLIGDTTDTQYF. The CDR3 bases are TGTGCCAGCAGCTTAATAGGGGACACCACAGATACGCAGTATTTT. The V call is TRBV7-2, the J call TRBJ2-3, with D tentatively TRBD1 (6 bases). Germline-derived CDR1 and CDR2 are SGHTA and FQGNSA. V was pared by 2 bases and J by 2 bases, with 11 bases between. The CDR3 covers 15 residues. The whole variable domain, filled in from reference TRBV7-2 and TRBJ2-3, reads GAGVSQSPSNKVTEKGKDVELRCDPISGHTALYWYRQSLGQGLEFLIYFQGNSAPDKSGLPSDRFSAERTGGSVSTLTIQRTQQEDSAVYLCASSLIGDTTDTQYFGPGTRLTVL.

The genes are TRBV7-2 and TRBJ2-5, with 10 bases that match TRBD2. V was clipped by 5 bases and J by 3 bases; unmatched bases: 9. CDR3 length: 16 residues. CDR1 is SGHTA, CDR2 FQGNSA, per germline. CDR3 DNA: TGTGCCAGCAGCCTGTCCCCCCTAGCGGGAGAAGAGACCCAGTACTTC. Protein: CASSLSPLAGEETQYF.

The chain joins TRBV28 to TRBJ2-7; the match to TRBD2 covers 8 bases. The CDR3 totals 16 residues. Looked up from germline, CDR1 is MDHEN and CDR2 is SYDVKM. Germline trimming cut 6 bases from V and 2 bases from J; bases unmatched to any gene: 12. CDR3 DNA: TGTGCCAGCAGATCTCCTACCCCCGGGAGGGCCTACGAGCAGTACTTC. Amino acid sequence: CASRSPTPGRAYEQYF.

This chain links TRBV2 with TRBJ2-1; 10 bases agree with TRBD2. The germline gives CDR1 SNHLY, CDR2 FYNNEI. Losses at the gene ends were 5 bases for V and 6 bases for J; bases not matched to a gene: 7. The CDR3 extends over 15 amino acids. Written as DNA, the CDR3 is TGTGCCAGCAGTTCCTCTAGCGGGAGACCCAATGAGCAGTTCTTC. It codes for CASSSSSGRPNEQFF.

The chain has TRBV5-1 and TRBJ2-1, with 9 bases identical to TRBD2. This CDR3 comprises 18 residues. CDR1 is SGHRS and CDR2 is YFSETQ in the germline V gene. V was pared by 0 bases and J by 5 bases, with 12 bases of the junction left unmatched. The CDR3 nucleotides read TGCGCCAGCAGCTTGGTTCCTAGCGGGAACGCGGACGACAATGAGCAGTTCTTC. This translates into CASSLVPSGNADDNEQFF.

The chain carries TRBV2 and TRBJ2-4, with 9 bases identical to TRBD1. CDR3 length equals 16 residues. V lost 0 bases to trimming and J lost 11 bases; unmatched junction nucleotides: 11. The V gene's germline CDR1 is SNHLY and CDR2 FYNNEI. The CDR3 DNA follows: TGTGCCAGCAGTGAAGCGCCGGGACAGGGAACCAAAGTTCAGTACTTC. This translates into CASSEAPGQGTKVQYF.

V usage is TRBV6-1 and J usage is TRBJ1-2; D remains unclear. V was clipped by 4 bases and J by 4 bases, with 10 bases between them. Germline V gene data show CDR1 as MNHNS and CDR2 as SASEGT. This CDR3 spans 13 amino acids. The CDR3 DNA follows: TGTGCCAGCAGTGTGTACAGATTCTATGGCTACACCTTC. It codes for CASSVYRFYGYTF.

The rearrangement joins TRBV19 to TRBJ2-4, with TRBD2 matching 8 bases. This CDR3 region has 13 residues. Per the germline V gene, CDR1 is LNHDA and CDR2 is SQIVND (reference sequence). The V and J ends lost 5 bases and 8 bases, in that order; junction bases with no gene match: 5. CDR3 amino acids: CASSAHSGDIQYF. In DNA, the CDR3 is TGTGCCAGTAGTGCCCATAGCGGGGACATTCAGTACTTC.

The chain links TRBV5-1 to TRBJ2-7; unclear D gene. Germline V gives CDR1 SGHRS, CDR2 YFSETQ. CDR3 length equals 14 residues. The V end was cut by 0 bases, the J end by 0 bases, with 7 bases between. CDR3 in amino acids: CASSLVISSYEQYF. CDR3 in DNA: TGCGCCAGCAGCTTGGTGATCAGCTCCTACGAGCAGTACTTC. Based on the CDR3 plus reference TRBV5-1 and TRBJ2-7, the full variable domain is KAGVTQTPRYLIKTRGQQVTLSCSPISGHRSVSWYQQTPGQGLQFLFEYFSETQRNKGNFPGRFSGRQFSNSRSEMNVSTLELGDSALYLCASSLVISSYEQYFGPGTRLTVT.

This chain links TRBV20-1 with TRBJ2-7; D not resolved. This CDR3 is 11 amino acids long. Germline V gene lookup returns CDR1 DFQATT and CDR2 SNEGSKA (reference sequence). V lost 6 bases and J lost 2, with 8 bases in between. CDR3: CSALRAYEQYF. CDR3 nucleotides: TGCAGTGCGTTGCGAGCCTACGAGCAGTACTTC.